A single sample gave rise to the 4 T cell receptor beta chains below, sequenced in a study of T cell responses to AZD1222 COVID-19 vaccine. Assay used: immunoSEQ multiplex PCR; TCRdb lists only in-frame clones, some missing. The sample comprises about 120,000 clones, about 88% of which are singletons, and roughly 7.4% rests with the top ten. The input for sequencing was peripheral blood, taken on day 0 of AZD1222 vaccination. All receptors derive from an adult in good health.

The chain uses TRBV30 and TRBJ1-2; D not resolved. Trimming removed 2 bases at V and 2 bases at J, with 9 bases between. The germline V gene encodes CDR1 GTSNPN and CDR2 SVGIG (reference sequence). This CDR3 contains 13 residues. CDR3 loop: CAWSPTRNYGYTF. The DNA of the CDR3 is TGTGCCTGGAGTCCCACACGAAACTATGGCTACACCTTC.

The sample holds a few counts of this clone. The chain joins TRBV10-3 to TRBJ2-3, with TRBD1 identical over 10 bases. V trimming: 8 bases; J trimming: 0 bases; junction bases outside the gene matches: 5. This CDR3 is built from 15 residues. The germline V gene encodes CDR1 ENHRY and CDR2 SYGVKD. The CDR3 reads CAIAGQGPSTDTQYF. The CDR3 DNA is TGTGCCATCGCGGGACAGGGGCCTAGCACAGATACGCAGTATTTT.

J is TRBJ1-5 and V is TRBV4-1; D call uncertain. Germline V gene lookup returns CDR1 MGHRA and CDR2 YSYEKL. Deletions cut 4 bases from V and 0 bases from J, with 10 bases between. The CDR3 has 15 amino acids. The DNA for the CDR3 is TGCGCCAGCAGCCGTCTCGGCTTTAGCAATCAGCCCCAGCATTTT. The encoded protein is CASSRLGFSNQPQHF.

The J gene is TRBJ2-2, the V gene TRBV27, with 9 bases fitting TRBD2. CDR1 MNHEY and CDR2 SMNVEV come from the germline V gene (reference sequence). The J segment lost 6 bases and the V segment lost 2 bases, leaving 1 base of the junction unmatched. The CDR3 runs 14 residues. The CDR3 reads CASSLAGGPGELFF. In DNA form, the CDR3 reads TGTGCCAGCAGTTTAGCGGGAGGGCCCGGGGAGCTGTTTTTT.